This is a list of T cell receptor beta chains from one sample in a study of blood T cell repertoires in COVID-19. Here immunoSEQ multiplex PCR was the method, and the copy in TCRdb shows in-frame clones only, minus some. The sample yields some 180,000 clones, around 79% seen once. The sequenced material came from peripheral blood. The receptors shown here come from a woman between 40 and 55 years old with COVID-19, enrolled during active disease. CDR3s include the opening cysteine and the closing phenylalanine or tryptophan. Each record gives: clone size, J gene, D gene, V gene, CDR3 protein, CDR3 DNA. D genes are given only for firm matches. A clone size is listed for some rows: how often the clone was seen (once, few, many), or a class if it is expanded.

-	TRBJ2-7	-	TRBV18	CASSLTAGTSSYEQYF	TGTGCCAGCTCACTAACTGCCGGGACTTCCTCCTACGAGCAGTACTTC
-	TRBJ2-1	-	TRBV15	CATSAGSSLANEQFF	TGTGCCACCAGCGCCGGGTCCTCCCTTGCCAATGAGCAGTTCTTC
once	TRBJ2-1	TRBD1	TRBV27	CASSTGTGGINEQFF	TGTGCCAGCAGTACCGGGACAGGGGGAATAAATGAGCAGTTCTTC
-	TRBJ2-3	TRBD1	TRBV5-4	CASSTSGTGVATQYF	TGTGCCAGCAGCACTTCCGGGACAGGCGTCGCTACGCAGTATTTT
-	TRBJ1-5	TRBD1	TRBV19	CASSIRGQGKVRQPQHF	TGTGCCAGTAGTATTAGGGGACAGGGTAAAGTACGTCAGCCCCAGCATTTT
-	TRBJ2-3	TRBD2	TRBV18	CASSPGTSGGATDTQYF	TGTGCCAGCTCACCCGGGACTAGCGGGGGGGCCACAGATACGCAGTATTTT
-	TRBJ2-5	TRBD2	TRBV3-1/TRBV3-2	CASSQDPSGGQETQYF	TGTGCCAGCAGCCAAGATCCTAGCGGGGGACAAGAGACCCAGTACTTC
-	TRBJ2-5	-	TRBV19	CASSIQLEAKETQYF	TGTGCCAGTAGTATTCAGTTGGAGGCCAAAGAGACCCAGTACTTC
-	TRBJ2-1	TRBD2	TRBV9	CASSGTSGRYYEQFF	TGTGCCAGCAGTGGTACTAGCGGGAGGTACTATGAGCAGTTCTTC
-	TRBJ2-7	TRBD2	TRBV30	CALRPGTSGTGYF	TGTGCCCTTCGACCCGGGACTAGCGGGACTGGGTACTTC
-	TRBJ1-2	-	TRBV6-5	CASSPNTAGGYGYTF	TGTGCCAGCAGTCCCAACACGGCGGGGGGCTATGGCTACACCTTC
-	TRBJ2-5	-	TRBV7-8	CASSLGQGGWETQYF	TGTGCCAGCAGCTTAGGGCAGGGCGGATGGGAGACCCAGTACTTC
once	TRBJ2-7	TRBD1	TRBV10-1	CASSGTGEREQYF	TGCGCCAGCAGCGGCACAGGGGAGCGCGAGCAGTACTTC
-	TRBJ2-7	TRBD1	TRBV6-5	CASSYGTGRSEQYF	TGTGCCAGCAGTTACGGGACAGGGAGGTCCGAGCAGTACTTC
-	TRBJ2-6	-	TRBV5-1	CASSLDGGGRSGANVLTF	TGCGCCAGCAGCTTGGATGGAGGGGGCCGCTCTGGGGCCAACGTCCTGACTTTC
-	TRBJ2-1	-	TRBV7-2	CASSASVIQIF	TGTGCCAGCAGCGCATCAGTCATCCAGATCTTC
-	TRBJ1-2	-	TRBV9	CASSAAGFGYTF	TGTGCCAGCAGCGCCGCGGGCTTTGGCTACACCTTC
-	TRBJ1-2	-	TRBV27	CASSSGPGVYGYTF	TGTGCCAGCAGTTCTGGACCCGGGGTCTATGGCTACACCTTC
-	TRBJ1-4	-	TRBV2	CASSRGDSTNEKLFF	TGTGCCAGCAGCAGGGGCGACTCAACTAATGAAAAACTGTTTTTT
-	TRBJ2-5	TRBD1	TRBV7-9	CALALDRGHETQYF	TGTGCCTTGGCCTTGGACAGGGGGCATGAGACCCAGTACTTC
-	TRBJ2-5	-	TRBV14	CASSQGRRETQYF	TGTGCCAGCAGCCAAGGACGGAGAGAGACCCAGTACTTC
-	TRBJ2-3	TRBD2	TRBV5-4	CASSRLAGDTDTQYF	TGTGCCAGCAGCCGACTAGCGGGGGATACAGATACGCAGTATTTT
-	TRBJ2-1	-	TRBV11-3	CASSTQGTVYNEQFF	TGTGCCAGCAGCACCCAGGGGACCGTCTACAATGAGCAGTTCTTC
once	TRBJ1-1	TRBD1	TRBV10-1	CASSVSEGAGTEAFF	TGCGCCAGCAGTGTGAGCGAGGGGGCCGGGACAGAAGCTTTCTTT
few	TRBJ2-5	TRBD1	TRBV7-2	CASSWKRDRGETQYF	TGTGCCAGCAGCTGGAAGAGGGACAGGGGAGAGACCCAGTACTTC
-	TRBJ1-1	-	TRBV18	CASSISGLRGNTEAFF	TGTGCCAGCTCCATTTCGGGACTTAGGGGGAACACTGAAGCTTTCTTT
-	TRBJ2-7	-	TRBV9	CASSVGPVSDEQYF	TGTGCCAGCAGCGTAGGGCCCGTCAGTGACGAGCAGTACTTC
-	TRBJ2-1	TRBD1	TRBV5-4	CASRYTGQGYNEQFF	TGTGCCAGCAGATACACGGGACAGGGTTACAATGAGCAGTTCTTC
-	TRBJ2-5	-	TRBV29-1	CSVDTTWEETQYF	TGCAGCGTTGATACTACCTGGGAGGAGACCCAGTACTTC
-	TRBJ1-5	-	TRBV9	CASSVGADYSNQPQHF	TGTGCCAGCAGCGTAGGGGCAGATTATAGCAATCAGCCCCAGCATTTT
few	TRBJ2-2	-	TRBV30	CAWLRQGGTGELFF	TGTGCCTGGCTGAGACAGGGAGGCACCGGGGAGCTGTTTTTT
-	TRBJ1-1	-	TRBV5-1	CASSLSQGSTEAFF	TGCGCCAGCAGCTTGTCGCAGGGGAGTACTGAAGCTTTCTTT
-	TRBJ1-6	-	TRBV5-1	CASSLGEVNSPLHF	TGCGCCAGCAGCTTGGGGGAGGTTAATTCACCCCTCCACTTT
-	TRBJ1-6	-	TRBV7-9	CASSPLGQRVSPLHF	TGTGCCAGCAGCCCACTGGGACAAAGAGTTTCACCCCTCCACTTT
-	TRBJ1-1	-	TRBV18	CASSPRTLRDSNTEAFF	TGTGCCAGCTCACCACGTACACTCCGGGACTCGAACACTGAAGCTTTCTTT
-	TRBJ2-6	TRBD1	TRBV4-1	CASSQEGQVYSGANVLTF	TGCGCCAGCAGCCAGGAGGGACAGGTCTACTCTGGGGCCAACGTCCTGACTTTC
few	TRBJ1-3	TRBD1	TRBV30	CAWSVDRTSGNTIYF	TGTGCCTGGAGCGTGGACAGGACCTCTGGAAACACCATATATTTT
-	TRBJ1-1	-	TRBV7-3	CASSFGNTEAFF	TGTGCCAGCAGCTTCGGGAACACTGAAGCTTTCTTT
many	TRBJ2-2	TRBD2	TRBV9	CASSVGGGGAFAGELFF	TGTGCCAGCAGCGTAGGTGGCGGGGGGGCGTTCGCCGGGGAGCTGTTTTTT
once	TRBJ1-6	-	TRBV11-2	CASSLNRVNSPLHF	TGTGCCAGCAGCTTAAACAGGGTCAATTCACCCCTCCACTTT
-	TRBJ1-1	-	TRBV9	CASSVDGQNTEAFF	TGTGCCAGCAGCGTAGATGGCCAGAACACTGAAGCTTTCTTT
-	TRBJ1-5	-	TRBV20-1	CSASNEIQSPQHF	TGCAGTGCTAGTAACGAAATACAGAGCCCCCAACATTTT
-	TRBJ2-1	-	TRBV5-4	CASSLGLANNNEQFF	TGTGCCAGCAGCTTAGGCCTAGCGAATAACAATGAGCAGTTCTTC
-	TRBJ1-6	-	TRBV6-2/TRBV6-3	CASSRPTGRSPLHF	TGTGCCAGCAGTCGCCCGACAGGCAGATCGCCCCTCCACTTT
-	TRBJ1-2	-	TRBV7-8	CASSPTTGKTGYGYTF	TGTGCCAGCAGCCCAACGACAGGAAAGACGGGATATGGCTACACCTTC
-	TRBJ2-1	-	TRBV5-4	CASQGPGRSYNEQFF	TGTGCCAGCCAAGGGCCAGGGAGGTCCTACAATGAGCAGTTCTTC
-	TRBJ1-6	TRBD1	TRBV7-9	CASSLQGVAGVDSPLHF	TGTGCCAGCAGCTTACAGGGGGTAGCAGGGGTTGATTCACCCCTCCACTTT
-	TRBJ1-2	TRBD1	TRBV6-6	CASSLTGGPQYGYTF	TGTGCCAGCAGTCTGACAGGGGGGCCTCAATATGGCTACACCTTC
-	TRBJ2-1	-	TRBV6-2/TRBV6-3	CASSRRAGANEQFF	TGTGCCAGCAGTCGTCGCGCGGGGGCCAATGAGCAGTTCTTC
-	TRBJ2-3	TRBD2	TRBV10-3	CAIRKGAGEGDTQYF	TGTGCCATCAGGAAGGGAGCGGGAGAAGGAGATACGCAGTATTTT
-	TRBJ2-2	TRBD2	TRBV6-2/TRBV6-3	CASSYSPAGTGELFF	TGTGCCAGCAGTTACTCGCCAGCGGGGACCGGGGAGCTGTTTTTT
-	TRBJ2-3	TRBD2	TRBV11-3	CASSLVGSGDTQYF	TGTGCCAGCAGCTTAGTGGGTAGCGGGGATACGCAGTATTTT
-	TRBJ2-4	TRBD2	TRBV7-9	CASSSSSGGDVKNIQYF	TGTGCCAGCAGCTCATCCTCCGGGGGGGATGTCAAAAACATTCAGTACTTC
-	TRBJ2-2	-	TRBV11-3	CASSLLFEGGELFF	TGTGCCAGCAGCTTACTGTTTGAGGGCGGGGAGCTGTTTTTT
-	TRBJ2-3	-	TRBV5-1	CASSLGRTDTQYF	TGCGCCAGCAGCTTGGGGCGCACAGATACGCAGTATTTT
once	TRBJ2-1	TRBD2	TRBV7-6	CASSLIAGGHNEQFF	TGTGCCAGCAGCTTGATAGCGGGGGGGCACAATGAGCAGTTCTTC
-	TRBJ1-1	-	TRBV3-1/TRBV3-2	CASTHGRGANTEAFF	TGTGCCAGCACCCACGGGAGAGGTGCGAACACTGAAGCTTTCTTT